The 25 T cell receptor beta chains below were found in one sample sequenced in a study of blood T cell repertoires in COVID-19. Clones were sequenced by immunoSEQ multiplex PCR, and TCRdb holds only the in-frame ones, with some missing. The sample holds some 66,000 clones, 91% seen once. The material sequenced was peripheral blood. The source of these receptors is a human donor in a cohort sampled during active COVID-19.

The chain uses TRBV19 and TRBJ1-1; possibly TRBD1 for D (6 bases). The CDR3 contains 13 residues. Trimming took 3 bases from V and 6 from J, leaving 11 bases between them. The V gene's germline CDR1 is LNHDA and CDR2 SQIVND (reference sequence). The CDR3 DNA follows: TGTGCCAGTAGTATCAGGGGAGTCCCTGAAGCTTTCTTT. Encoded protein: CASSIRGVPEAFF.

This clone was picked up a small number of times. The rearrangement links TRBV7-3 to TRBJ1-6, with 7 bases matching TRBD1. CDR3 length: 15 residues. V lost 4 bases to trimming and J lost 6 bases; unmatched junction nucleotides: 6. Germline V gene sequence: CDR1 SGHTA, CDR2 FQGTGA. The CDR3 spells CASSWDRGANSPLHF. CDR3 bases: TGTGCCAGCAGCTGGGACAGAGGAGCTAATTCACCCCTCCACTTT.

V gene TRBV4-2 combines with J gene TRBJ2-1, with 9 bases aligning to TRBD2. Germline CDR1 is LGHNA and CDR2 is YNFKEQ. With 5 bases clipped from V and 9 bases from J, the junction kept 17 bases outside the gene matches. This CDR3 has 17 residues. Written as DNA, the CDR3 is TGTGCCAGCAGCGAATTTGGCGGGAGGGCCCAGGGGAGTGAGCAGTTCTTC. Translated, it gives CASSEFGGRAQGSEQFF.

As DNA, the CDR3 is TGCGCCAGCAGTCTAACAGATACGCAGTATTTT. Protein sequence: CASSLTDTQYF. V is TRBV10-2 and J is TRBJ2-3; D gene ambiguous. CDR3 size: 11 residues. Germline CDR1 reads WSHSY; CDR2 reads SAAADI. The germline V and J ends were trimmed by 5 bases and 3 bases, with 3 bases remaining between them.

The V and J genes are TRBV3-1 (or the pseudogene TRBV3-2) and TRBJ1-4, with 7 bases aligning to TRBD1. Germline CDR1 reads LGHDT; CDR2 reads YNNKEL (reference sequence). Trimming removed 1 base from V and 9 bases from J; junction bases left unmatched: 14. The CDR3 loop spans 17 amino acids. The CDR3 sequence is CASSQGAVGTVGKKLFF. CDR3 nucleotides: TGTGCCAGCAGCCAAGGGGCGGTCGGGACAGTCGGGAAAAAACTGTTTTTT.

The chain is built from TRBV5-1 and TRBJ2-5; D possibly corresponds to TRBD2 (5 bases). The V gene's germline CDR1 is SGHRS and CDR2 YFSETQ. The ends were cut back, 4 bases at V and 2 bases at J, with 15 bases in the middle. The CDR3 is made up of 15 amino acids. CDR3 sequence (DNA): TGCGCCAGCAGCGCAAACCTGACTAAGCAAGAGACCCAGTACTTC. Its translation: CASSANLTKQETQYF.

The chain links TRBV6-2 or TRBV6-3 to TRBJ1-1; tentative D call: TRBD1 (5 bases). Germline CDR1 reads MNHEY; CDR2 reads SVGEGT. V was cut by 3 bases and J by 0 bases, with 8 bases left in between. CDR3 length equals 14 residues. DNA of the CDR3: TGTGCCAGCAGTTATGGGGGGGTGAACACTGAAGCTTTCTTT. Amino acid sequence: CASSYGGVNTEAFF.

V usage is TRBV7-2 and J usage is TRBJ2-5, with a possible D match to TRBD2 (6 bases). Germline V gene lookup returns CDR1 SGHTA and CDR2 FQGNSA. Trimming stripped 0 bases from V and 5 bases from J, with 19 bases between. There are 17 residues in the CDR3. The CDR3, as DNA: TGTGCCAGCAGCTTAGCGGGAGGTCGGGGCGCCGGGGAGACCCAGTACTTC. Residues: CASSLAGGRGAGETQYF.

The chain links TRBV19 to TRBJ2-5; 7 bases are a match to TRBD2. The trim removed 5 bases at V and 4 bases at J, leaving 1 base unmatched. CDR1 and CDR2 (germline): LNHDA, SQIVND (reference sequence). The CDR3 spans 12 residues. The CDR3 here is CASSSGGETQYF. CDR3 sequence (DNA): TGTGCCAGTAGTTCGGGGGGAGAGACCCAGTACTTC. The whole variable domain, remainder taken from reference TRBV19 and TRBJ2-5, is DGGITQSPKYLFRKEGQNVTLSCEQNLNHDAMYWYRQDPGQGLRLIYYSQIVNDFQKGDIAEGYSVSREKKESFPLTVTSAQKNPTAFYLCASSSGGETQYFGPGTRLLVL.

The chain links TRBV5-1 to TRBJ2-7; the D gene is possibly TRBD1 (5 bases). The germline gives CDR1 SGHRS, CDR2 YFSETQ. V gave up 2 bases and J gave up 6 bases, with 9 bases separating them. This CDR3 comprises 12 residues. CDR3 bases: TGCGCCAGCAGCTTACAAGGGGTCGAGCAGTACTTC. This translates into CASSLQGVEQYF. The complete variable domain, with remaining parts taken from reference TRBV5-1 and TRBJ2-7, reads KAGVTQTPRYLIKTRGQQVTLSCSPISGHRSVSWYQQTPGQGLQFLFEYFSETQRNKGNFPGRFSGRQFSNSRSEMNVSTLELGDSALYLCASSLQGVEQYFGPGTRLTVT.

This clone was detected only once. The chain employs TRBV7-3 and TRBJ2-5, with D maybe TRBD2 (5 bases). The CDR3 is made up of 12 amino acids. V was clipped by 4 bases and J by 5 bases, with 8 bases between them. CDR1 and CDR2 (germline): SGHTA, FQGTGA. CDR3 protein: CASSSPGETQYF. DNA for the CDR3: TGTGCCAGCAGCTCCCCGGGGGAGACCCAGTACTTC.

The chain carries TRBV19 and TRBJ1-1; 8 bases map to TRBD1. Germline V gene data show CDR1 as LNHDA and CDR2 as SQIVND (reference sequence). The CDR3 contains 16 residues. V trimming: 4 bases; J trimming: 0 bases; junction bases outside the gene matches: 7. For the CDR3, the DNA is TGTGCCAGTAGTAAGGTTAGACAGGGGATGAACACTGAAGCTTTCTTT. Residues: CASSKVRQGMNTEAFF.

This clone has only a few counts. This rearrangement joins TRBV5-1 to TRBJ1-4; no clear D. Looked up from germline, CDR1 is SGHRS and CDR2 is YFSETQ. V lost 0 bases and J 1 base, leaving 7 bases between the germline ends. This CDR3 has 15 residues. For the CDR3, the DNA is TGCGCCAGCAGCTTGGGGGCAGAAACTAATGAAAAACTGTTTTTT. This sequence encodes CASSLGAETNEKLFF.

This chain links TRBV14 with TRBJ2-2, with D perhaps matching TRBD1 (6 bases). The CDR3 totals 13 residues. Per the germline V gene, CDR1 is SGHDN and CDR2 is FVKESK. Trimming pared 4 bases from V and 7 bases from J, leaving 10 bases between. CDR3 protein: CASSRQGYGELFF. The CDR3 coding sequence is TGTGCCAGCAGCCGTCAGGGGTACGGGGAGCTGTTTTTT.

This chain uses TRBV24-1 with TRBJ2-1; 10 bases agree with TRBD2. The CDR3 is 17 amino acids. V was clipped by 3 bases and J by 1 base; unmatched bases: 5. From germline, CDR1 is KGHDR and CDR2 SFDVKD. CDR3 sequence reads: CATSDPSGRGSYNEQFF. In nucleotides, the CDR3 is TGTGCCACCAGTGATCCCAGCGGGAGGGGTTCCTACAATGAGCAGTTCTTC.

V is TRBV3-1 (or the pseudogene TRBV3-2) and J is TRBJ2-5; D perhaps matches TRBD2 (5 bases). Germline V gives CDR1 LGHDT, CDR2 YNNKEL (reference sequence). The CDR3 runs 15 residues. Trimming pared 2 bases from V and 2 bases from J, leaving 12 bases between. The CDR3 sequence is CASSQTDWTQETQYF. The CDR3 DNA reads TGTGCCAGCAGCCAAACGGACTGGACTCAAGAGACCCAGTACTTC.

This chain joins TRBV7-3 and TRBJ2-5, with 14 bases matching TRBD2. Germline values: CDR1 SGHTA, CDR2 FQGTGA. V lost 5 bases, J lost 4 bases, and 9 bases stayed unmatched. CDR3 size: 17 residues. The chain's CDR3 is CASSDPGTSGGRETQYF. In DNA form, the CDR3 reads TGTGCCAGCAGCGACCCCGGGACTAGCGGGGGTAGAGAGACCCAGTACTTC. Drawing the rest from reference TRBV7-3 and TRBJ2-5, the complete variable domain is GAGVSQTPSNKVTEKGKYVELRCDPISGHTALYWYRQSLGQGPEFLIYFQGTGAADDSGLPNDRFFAVRPEGSVSTLKIQRTERGDSAVYLCASSDPGTSGGRETQYFGPGTRLLVL.

J is TRBJ2-7 and V is TRBV6-5; D not certain. This CDR3 comprises 12 residues. V was pared by 8 bases and J by 7 bases, with 15 bases between. Germline CDR1 MNHEY, CDR2 SVGAGI. For the CDR3, the DNA is TGTGCCAGCGGCCCTGGCCCCATAGAGCAGTACTTC. This codes for CASGPGPIEQYF.

The CDR3 bases are TGTGCCAGCAGCGTACTGTCACTAGAGATGATCAATGAGCAGTTCTTC. Translating it yields CASSVLSLEMINEQFF. The J gene is TRBJ2-1, the V gene TRBV9; TRBD2 might be the D (5 bases). V was pared by 1 base and J by 6 bases, with 17 bases between. The CDR3 loop spans 16 amino acids. Per the germline V gene, CDR1 is SGDLS and CDR2 is YYNGEE.

This chain connects TRBV27 to TRBJ2-2; D is unclear. Germline values: CDR1 MNHEY, CDR2 SMNVEV (reference sequence). The V end was cut by 2 bases, the J end by 5 bases, with 6 bases between. CDR3 length: 13 amino acids. The CDR3 loop reads CASSLGATGELFF. The CDR3 DNA is TGTGCCAGCAGTTTAGGTGCGACCGGGGAGCTGTTTTTT.

The chain joins TRBV7-2 to TRBJ1-1, with TRBD1 matching 8 bases. CDR3 size: 15 residues. V was pared by 7 bases and J by 1 base, with 8 bases of the junction left unmatched. Germline lookup yields CDR1 SGHTA and CDR2 FQGNSA. The CDR3 DNA follows: TGTGCCAGCAACTCAGGGGGCAGAGGGAACACTGAAGCTTTCTTT. This encodes CASNSGGRGNTEAFF.

CDR3 region: CASSQGKGGSDNSPLHF. The DNA for the CDR3 is TGTGCCAGCAGCCAAGGTAAAGGCGGGAGCGATAATTCACCCCTCCACTTT. The V call is TRBV3-1 (or the pseudogene TRBV3-2), the J call TRBJ1-6; no clear D gene. There are 17 residues in the CDR3. V was trimmed by 1 base and J by 5 bases, leaving 15 bases between them. From germline, CDR1 is LGHDT and CDR2 YNNKEL (reference sequence).

This clone was counted between two and nine times. The J gene is TRBJ1-5, the V gene TRBV7-8; possible D gene TRBD1, 5 bases. Trimming shortened V by 3 bases and J by 1 base, and 10 bases separated the two germline ends. The CDR3 has 15 amino acids. Germline lookup yields CDR1 SGHVS and CDR2 FQNEAQ. CDR3 DNA sequence: TGTGCCAGCAGCTTCGGGGGGGTGAGCAATCAGCCCCAGCATTTT. It codes for CASSFGGVSNQPQHF.

The genes are TRBV27 and TRBJ2-1, with 13 bases identical to TRBD2. Trimming removed 0 bases from V and 8 bases from J; junction bases left unmatched: 7. This CDR3 contains 17 residues. Germline CDR1 and CDR2: MNHEY and SMNVEV (reference sequence). The CDR3 loop is CASSLSTSGGAGHEQFF. The CDR3 nucleotides read TGTGCCAGCAGTTTATCTACTAGCGGGGGGGCCGGGCATGAGCAGTTCTTC.

The V call is TRBV5-1, the J call TRBJ2-7, with 7 bases identical to TRBD2. V trimming: 0 bases; J trimming: 6 bases; junction bases outside the gene matches: 6. The CDR3 sequence is 14 residues long. CDR1 SGHRS and CDR2 YFSETQ come from the germline V gene. The CDR3 DNA follows: TGCGCCAGCAGCTTGGGGGACTACTCGGGCGAGCAGTACTTC. Its translation: CASSLGDYSGEQYF.